A selection of T cell receptor beta chains follows, all from one sample in a study of T cell repertoires in cytomegalovirus infection. MiXCR, run by TCRdb on the reads, gives a single entry per CDR3 protein. The profile covers about 360,000 distinct CDR3 sequences, with approximately 35% appearing a single time and about 13% taken by the ten largest. These TCRs are of unknown antigen specificity. Specimen: cultured PBMCs, collected from culture after CMV antigen stimulation. The origin of the receptors is a human donor in good health (CMV status not recorded). Some clones in this sample may be carry-over from other donors' samples. CDR3s include the opening cysteine and the closing phenylalanine or tryptophan. Fields, in order: D gene, clone size, J gene, V gene, CDR3 DNA, CDR3 protein. D genes are given only for firm matches. A clone size is listed for some rows: how often the clone was seen (once, few, many), or a class if it is expanded.

TRBD1 | . | TRBJ1-2 | TRBV30 | TGTGCCTGGAGACAGGGGGATTATGGCTACACCTTC | CAWRQGDYGYTF
TRBD2 | few | TRBJ2-5 | TRBV7-2 | TGTGCCAGCAGCTTATGGGCTAGCGGGCAAGAGACCCAGTACTTC | CASSLWASGQETQYF
. | . | TRBJ2-2 | TRBV7-9 | TGTGCCAGCAGCTGGGAGGTGGGAGGACCCAACACCGGGGAGCTGTTTTTT | CASSWEVGGPNTGELFF
TRBD2 | few | TRBJ2-7 | TRBV7-2 | TGTGCCAGCAGCTTAGACAGCGGGAGCTACCCCCGCGAGCAGTACTTC | CASSLDSGSYPREQYF
TRBD2 | . | TRBJ2-3 | TRBV27 | TGTGCCAGCAGCCGTGGAGGTAGCGGGACTAGCGGGACAGATACGCAGTATTTT | CASSRGGSGTSGTDTQYF
. | . | TRBJ1-3 | TRBV28 | TGTGCCAGCAGCCGGGGGCGAGGAAACACCATATATTTT | CASSRGRGNTIYF
TRBD2 | . | TRBJ2-7 | TRBV20-1 | TGCAGTGCCGATAATCCGGGACTAGCGGGAGCGGGCGAGCAGTACTTC | CSADNPGLAGAGEQYF
TRBD2 | once | TRBJ2-1 | TRBV2 | TGTGCCAGCAGTGAAGGTCGGGGACTAGCGGTGGATGAGCAGTTCTTC | CASSEGRGLAVDEQFF
. | . | TRBJ2-5 | TRBV11-1 | TGTGCCAGCAGCACCACTACAGGGTTAGAGACCCAGTACTTC | CASSTTTGLETQYF
. | . | TRBJ2-7 | TRBV6-5 | TGTGCCAGCAGTGAGGGCCCGGCCAAGAGCTCCTACGAGCAGTACTTC | CASSEGPAKSSYEQYF
. | . | TRBJ2-7 | TRBV5-1 | TGCGCCAGCAGCCCACAGGGAGGCCCTCGGAACGAGCAGTACTTC | CASSPQGGPRNEQYF
. | few | TRBJ2-5 | TRBV7-7 | TGTGCTAGCAGCTTGGGGGCTAGCGGAAAAGAGACCCAGTACTTC | CASSLGASGKETQYF
. | . | TRBJ1-2 | TRBV30 | TGTGCCTGGAGTACCACGAACCGAAACTATGGCTACACCTTC | CAWSTTNRNYGYTF
TRBD1 | . | TRBJ2-1 | TRBV14 | TGTGCCAGCAGCCAAGGGGTAGGGGGCGCCCGGGGCGAGCAGTTCTTC | CASSQGVGGARGEQFF
. | . | TRBJ2-1 | TRBV6-5 | TGTGCCAGCAGGGGGCTTCGCTTCTGGGAGCAGTTCTTC | CASRGLRFWEQFF
. | . | TRBJ1-1 | TRBV4-1 | TGCGCCAGCAGCCAATACGACAGACTGTTGAACACTGAAGCTTTCTTT | CASSQYDRLLNTEAFF
. | . | TRBJ2-7 | TRBV27 | TGTGCCAGCAGTTTATCGTCCAACCGGGAGCAGTACTTC | CASSLSSNREQYF
. | few | TRBJ1-1 | TRBV7-3 | TGTGCCAGCAGCTTAACTGGGGGCGAGAACACTGAAGCTTTCTTT | CASSLTGGENTEAFF
. | few | TRBJ2-5 | TRBV7-2 | TGTGCCAGCAGCCGCGACGCACCGCAAGAGACCCAGTACTTC | CASSRDAPQETQYF
TRBD1 | once | TRBJ1-2 | TRBV4-1 | TGCGCCAGCAGCCAACCGACAGGGGGAAGTCATGGCTACACCTTC | CASSQPTGGSHGYTF
. | many | TRBJ2-3 | TRBV12-3/TRBV12-4 | TGTGCCAGCAGTTGGGCCGCTAACACAGATACGCAGTATTTT | CASSWAANTDTQYF
. | . | TRBJ2-2 | TRBV5-6 | TGTGCCAGCAGCTTGGAGGTCTTCGCGAACACCGGGGAGCTGTTTTTT | CASSLEVFANTGELFF
TRBD1 | few | TRBJ1-1 | TRBV7-8 | TGTGCCAGCAGCTTTACAGGGGGCAGGCTGAACACTGAAGCTTTCTTT | CASSFTGGRLNTEAFF
. | . | TRBJ1-2 | TRBV5-6 | TGTGCCAGCAGGACTTTTAACCAGGGCTCCTATGGCTACACCTTC | CASRTFNQGSYGYTF
TRBD2 | . | TRBJ2-1 | TRBV7-2 | TGTGCCAGCAGCTTCGTCCCGCGGGAGGGATCCCCCAATGAGCAGTTCTTC | CASSFVPREGSPNEQFF
TRBD1 | . | TRBJ2-1 | TRBV11-2 | TGTGCCAGCAGCTCTAGGACAGGGAGACTACTTCCTCCCCATGAGCAGTTCTTC | CASSSRTGRLLPPHEQFF
TRBD2 | many | TRBJ2-7 | TRBV12-3/TRBV12-4 | TGTGCCAGCAGTACACTAGCGGGAGGAACCGAGCAGTACTTC | CASSTLAGGTEQYF
TRBD1 | . | TRBJ2-3 | TRBV11-2 | TGTGCCAGCAGCATAGGACAGGGGGCAACAGATACGCAGTATTTT | CASSIGQGATDTQYF
. | . | TRBJ1-4 | TRBV12-3/TRBV12-4 | TGTGCCAGCAGGAAGGCAGGGTTTAATGAAAAACTGTTTTTT | CASRKAGFNEKLFF
. | many | TRBJ2-1 | TRBV7-2 | TGTGCCAGCAGCCCCGGGAACAACAATGAGCAGTTCTTC | CASSPGNNNEQFF
. | . | TRBJ2-3 | TRBV6-8 | TGTGCCAGCAAGAGAGAGGTGGCGAGCACAGATACGCAGTATTTT | CASKREVASTDTQYF
. | few | TRBJ2-7 | TRBV4-1 | TGCGCCAGCAGCCCTTGGGGGGCAGGGGCCTACGAGCAGTACTTC | CASSPWGAGAYEQYF
. | . | TRBJ1-1 | TRBV28 | TGTGCCAGCAGTTTCGGTGGAGGGGCTGAAGCTTTCTTT | CASSFGGGAEAFF